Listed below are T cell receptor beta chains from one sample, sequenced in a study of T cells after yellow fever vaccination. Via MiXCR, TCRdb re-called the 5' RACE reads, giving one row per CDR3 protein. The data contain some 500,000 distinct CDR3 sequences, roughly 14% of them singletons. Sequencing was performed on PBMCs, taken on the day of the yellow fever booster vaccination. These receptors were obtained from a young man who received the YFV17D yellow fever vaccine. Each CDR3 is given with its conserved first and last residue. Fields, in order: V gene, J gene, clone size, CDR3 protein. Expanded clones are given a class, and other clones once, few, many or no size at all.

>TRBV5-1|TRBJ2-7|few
CASSPSTGVYEQYF
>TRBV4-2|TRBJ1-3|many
CASSPPDAGNTIYF
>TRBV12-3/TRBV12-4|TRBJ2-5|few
CASTIGAGGSETQYF
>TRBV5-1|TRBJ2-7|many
CASSLLAEQPTVQYF
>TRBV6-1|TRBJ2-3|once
CASTYAGTDTQYF
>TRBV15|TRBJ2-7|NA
CATSRALDRAIF
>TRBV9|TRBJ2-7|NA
CASRETGIFGQSFTYEQYF
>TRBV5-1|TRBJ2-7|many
CASSLVGDSYEQYF
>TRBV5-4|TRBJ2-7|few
CASRRGLAGEGHEQYF
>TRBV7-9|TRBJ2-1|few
CASSSRDRAYNEQFF
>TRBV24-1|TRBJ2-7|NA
CATAGQGWQYF
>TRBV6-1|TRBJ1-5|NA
CASTLGTGSYSNQPQHF
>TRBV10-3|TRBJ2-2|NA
CAISRQGEITGELFF
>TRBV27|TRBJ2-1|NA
CASSLSEGAYNEQFF
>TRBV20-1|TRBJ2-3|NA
CSARVLSGSGGADTQYF
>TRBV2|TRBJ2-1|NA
CASSEGGGEQFF
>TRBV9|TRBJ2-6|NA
CASSRRSGTGGTGANVLTF
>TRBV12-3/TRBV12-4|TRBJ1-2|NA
CASSGLLRAGYTF
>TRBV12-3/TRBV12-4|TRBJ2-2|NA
CASKSGLATGELFF
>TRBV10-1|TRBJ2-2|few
CASSDGLAWFF
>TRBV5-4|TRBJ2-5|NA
CASSPTTIQETQYF
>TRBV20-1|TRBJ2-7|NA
CSAGKMGDVHYEQYF
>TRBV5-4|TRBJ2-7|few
CASSRDRANEQYF
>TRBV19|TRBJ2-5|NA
CASSVRREQETQYF
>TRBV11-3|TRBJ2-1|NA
CASSLSGRSRNEQFF
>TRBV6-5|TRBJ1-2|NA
CASSFTVRGGPKAFYGYTF
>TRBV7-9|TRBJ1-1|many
CASSLVRAGTEAFF
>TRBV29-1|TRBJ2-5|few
CSVLAPLRETQYF
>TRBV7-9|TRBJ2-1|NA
CASSLVVWREYNEQFF
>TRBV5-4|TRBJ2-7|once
CASSLKGSVDEQYF
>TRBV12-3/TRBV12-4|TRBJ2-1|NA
CASSPRDALPYEQFF
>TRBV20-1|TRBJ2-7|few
CSARNSGGLNEQYF
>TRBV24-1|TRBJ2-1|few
CATTSQGVSYNEQFF
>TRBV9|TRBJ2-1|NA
CASSSSGSSGEQFF
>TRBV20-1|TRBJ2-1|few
CSVKLSGRMSF
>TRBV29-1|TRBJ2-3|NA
CSVEVPTGYTDTQYF
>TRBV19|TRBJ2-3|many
CASSRQGTQYF
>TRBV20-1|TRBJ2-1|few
CSAGSSGSYNEQFF
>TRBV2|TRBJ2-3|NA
CASSEMLATTDTQYF
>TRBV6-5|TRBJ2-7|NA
CASSYLAGRSGHISYEQYF
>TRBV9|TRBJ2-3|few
CASSEDHGGDTQYF
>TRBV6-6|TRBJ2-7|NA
CASRVAGSYEQYF
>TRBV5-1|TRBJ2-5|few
CASSLSIRETQYF
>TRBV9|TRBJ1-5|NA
CASSASGGSNQPQHF
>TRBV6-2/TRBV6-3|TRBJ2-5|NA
CASSYRASGTSGRAKNPRF
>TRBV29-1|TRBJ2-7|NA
CSVEGGWTGDYEQYF
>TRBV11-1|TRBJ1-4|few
CASSPLPGQGATNEKLFF
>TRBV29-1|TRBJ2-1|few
CSADQSSYNEQFF